One and the same sample provided the 31 T cell receptor beta chains below, sequenced in a study of shared clonotypes between healthy human individuals. Here immunoSEQ multiplex PCR was the method, and the copy in TCRdb shows in-frame clones only, minus some. The sample gives 2.3 million or so clones, just over 90% of which show up once; 0.35% to 0.45% is in the top ten. The sequenced sample consisted of naive CD4+ T cells from PBMCs. Subset indicated: CD45RA+ positively selected. The receptor set was obtained from a man in his late teens or twenties in good health. Some clones in this sample may be carry-over from other donors' samples.

The rearrangement joins TRBV18 to TRBJ1-2; D remains ambiguous. Germline V lookup: CDR1 KGHSH, CDR2 LQKENI. CDR3 length equals 14 residues. Trimming pared 3 bases from V and 5 bases from J, leaving 13 bases between. The CDR3 DNA sequence: TGTGCCAGCTCACCTGAGTCCCCTGGTTATGGCTACACCTTC. Translated: CASSPESPGYGYTF.

Note on this clone: Distinct nucleotide sequences in the sample also encode this CDR3. The chain carries TRBV11-2 and TRBJ2-7; D not resolved. The germline V gene encodes CDR1 SGHAT and CDR2 FQNNGV. The V end was cut by 1 base, the J end by 6 bases, with 7 bases between. The CDR3 runs 12 residues. CDR3 nucleotides: TGTGCCAGCAGCTTAGGGCTGCCCGAGCAGTACTTC. Protein: CASSLGLPEQYF.

This chain uses TRBV4-1 with TRBJ2-7, with 9 bases lining up with TRBD1. Germline CDR1 and CDR2: MGHRA and YSYEKL. V shed 3 bases and J 0 bases; nucleotides not matched to a gene: 15. The CDR3 loop spans 19 amino acids. In DNA form, the CDR3 reads TGCGCCAGCAGCCAGGGCTTACTTGGGACAGGGCGACACTCCTACGAGCAGTACTTC. Its protein is CASSQGLLGTGRHSYEQYF.

The genes are TRBV28 and TRBJ2-1, with TRBD2 as a possible D gene (5 bases). Trimming cost V 8 bases and J 6 bases, with 14 bases left between them. Germline V gene sequence: CDR1 MDHEN, CDR2 SYDVKM. The CDR3 covers 13 residues. CDR3 protein: CASGEHSPNEQFF. CDR3 in DNA: TGTGCCAGCGGGGAGCATAGTCCCAATGAGCAGTTCTTC.

J is TRBJ2-7 and V is TRBV4-3; TRBD1 is a possible D gene (5 bases). The V gene lost 4 bases and the J gene lost 5 bases, with 15 bases spanning the gap. The CDR3 covers 14 residues. Germline assignment: CDR1 LGHNA and CDR2 YSLEER. The CDR3 DNA is TGCGCCAGCAGCCCAGAAGCCCAGGGCCACGAGCAGTACTTC. As protein: CASSPEAQGHEQYF.

The V gene is TRBV14, the J gene TRBJ2-1; a weak D match, TRBD1 (5 bases). The V end was cut by 1 base, the J end by 9 bases, with 13 bases between. Germline loops: CDR1 SGHDN, CDR2 FVKESK. The CDR3 consists of 14 residues. The DNA for the CDR3 is TGTGCCAGCAGCCAAGTTTATCAGGGTTCTGAGCAGTTCTTC. This codes for CASSQVYQGSEQFF.

Points on this clone: This CDR3 is also generated by other DNA sequences in the sample. CDR3 residues: CASSSRYNEQFF. The DNA of the CDR3 is TGTGCCAGCAGTTCACGCTACAATGAGCAGTTCTTC. The rearrangement uses TRBV28 and TRBJ2-1; D unclear. This CDR3 spans 12 amino acids. Trimming pared 4 bases from V and 3 bases from J, leaving 4 bases between. Germline assignment: CDR1 MDHEN and CDR2 SYDVKM.

The chain combines TRBV27 with TRBJ1-5, with 9 positions matching TRBD1. CDR1 MNHEY and CDR2 SMNVEV come from the germline V gene (reference sequence). The trim removed 6 bases at V and 6 bases at J, leaving 9 bases unmatched. The CDR3 extends over 15 amino acids. Written as DNA, the CDR3 is TGTGCCAGCAGCCCTGGGGTGACAGGGGGTCAGCCCCAGCATTTT. This translates into CASSPGVTGGQPQHF.

The rearrangement joins TRBV4-1 to TRBJ1-3; 10 bases are a match to TRBD1. Trimming took 0 bases from V and 0 from J; bases not matched to a gene: 5. The germline gives CDR1 MGHRA, CDR2 YSYEKL. The CDR3 is made up of 18 amino acids. CDR3 nucleotide sequence: TGCGCCAGCAGCCAAGAGCAGGGACAGGGGTACTCTGGAAACACCATATATTTT. This gives the protein CASSQEQGQGYSGNTIYF.

The CDR3, as DNA: TGTGCCAGCAGCTTAGGTCTATTAGCGGGAGAGACAGATACGCAGTATTTT. It is translated as CASSLGLLAGETDTQYF. The chain combines TRBV7-2 with TRBJ2-3; TRBD2 matches 9 bases. This CDR3 has 17 amino acids. The germline CDR1 and CDR2 sequences are SGHTA and FQGNSA. With V trimmed by 1 base and J by 3 bases, 8 bases remained unmatched.

Details on this clone: Other DNA sequences within the sample encode an identical CDR3. The CDR3 region is CSARKETQYF. The CDR3 DNA sequence: TGCAGTGCTAGGAAGGAGACCCAGTACTTC. The chain couples TRBV20-1 to TRBJ2-5; D gene unclear. The CDR3 sequence is 10 residues long. Trimming took off 3 bases at V and 5 bases at J, with 4 bases between the two ends. Germline CDR1 and CDR2: DFQATT and SNEGSKA (reference sequence).

This chain uses TRBV11-2 with TRBJ2-7; D not resolved. This CDR3 comprises 15 residues. Trimming removed 1 base from V and 4 bases from J, with 14 bases in between. Germline CDR1 is SGHAT and CDR2 is FQNNGV. The CDR3 bases are TGTGCCAGCAGCTTAGGTGGCAAGGGTATGTACGAGCAGTACTTC. It yields the protein CASSLGGKGMYEQYF.

A note on this clone: Other nucleotide sequences in the sample specify the same CDR3. The V and J genes are TRBV6-1 and TRBJ2-1; 8 bases map to TRBD2. The CDR3 is 14 amino acids. Germline V lookup: CDR1 MNHNS, CDR2 SASEGT. Losses at the gene ends were 4 bases for V and 6 bases for J; bases not matched to a gene: 5. The CDR3 DNA reads as TGTGCCAGCAGTGTGGCGGGAGGCCGCAATGAGCAGTTCTTC. Protein: CASSVAGGRNEQFF.

The rearrangement uses TRBV7-3 and TRBJ2-5, with no clear D. Per the germline V gene, CDR1 is SGHTA and CDR2 is FQGTGA. The V and J ends lost 4 bases and 4 bases respectively, with 7 bases between them. The CDR3 length is 12 residues. The CDR3 DNA sequence: TGTGCCAGCAGCTACAGAGGAGAGACCCAGTACTTC. This gives the protein CASSYRGETQYF.

The chain couples TRBV7-9 to TRBJ2-3, with D tentatively TRBD1 (6 bases). This CDR3 has 17 residues. CDR1 and CDR2 (germline): SEHNR, FQNEAQ (reference sequence). V was pared by 4 bases and J by 0 bases, with 17 bases between. The CDR3 protein is CASSYPAQGSSTDTQYF. CDR3 nucleotide sequence: TGTGCCAGCAGCTACCCCGCCCAGGGGAGTAGCACAGATACGCAGTATTTT.

The chain combines TRBV9 with TRBJ2-5, with 8 bases identical to TRBD1. V shed 4 bases, J shed 5 bases, and the junction held 7 bases outside the gene matches. The CDR3 has 14 amino acids. CDR1 is SGDLS and CDR2 is YYNGEE in the germline V gene. CDR3 in DNA: TGTGCCAGCAGCCCCGGACAGGGAGACGAGACCCAGTACTTC. Amino acid sequence: CASSPGQGDETQYF.

The chain links TRBV4-2 to TRBJ2-4; 7 bases are a match to TRBD1. The ends lost 4 bases at V and 8 bases at J; junction bases unmatched: 17. The germline CDR1 and CDR2 sequences are LGHNA and YNFKEQ. The CDR3 is 17 residues long. This chain's CDR3 is CASSPITDRALLDIQYF. In DNA, the CDR3 is TGTGCCAGCAGCCCGATAACCGACAGGGCGTTGTTGGACATTCAGTACTTC.

The genes are TRBV28 and TRBJ2-7; a weak D match, TRBD1 (7 bases). The germline CDR1 and CDR2 sequences are MDHEN and SYDVKM. Trimming stripped 3 bases from V and 9 bases from J, with 15 bases between. The CDR3 runs 13 residues. The CDR3 nucleotides are TGTGCCAGCAGTTTGAGGAGGGGGCAAGGGCAGTACTTC. Amino acids: CASSLRRGQGQYF.

The rearrangement joins TRBV28 to TRBJ1-2; 8 bases map to TRBD1. The CDR3 contains 16 residues. J gave up 8 bases and V 6 bases, and 17 bases lay outside the gene matches. The V gene's germline CDR1 is MDHEN and CDR2 SYDVKM. CDR3 nucleotide sequence: TGTGCCAGCAGCCGCACGCAGGGGGCCGCACCTCCCGGCTACACCTTC. Residues: CASSRTQGAAPPGYTF.

The chain combines TRBV27 with TRBJ2-5; D perhaps matches TRBD2 (6 bases). Trimming cost V 4 bases and J 2 bases, with 20 bases left between them. The CDR3 consists of 17 residues. Germline V gives CDR1 MNHEY, CDR2 SMNVEV (reference sequence). The chain's CDR3 is CASSSLDGGTTQETQYF. CDR3 coding DNA: TGTGCCAGCAGTTCCCTGGACGGCGGGACGACACAAGAGACCCAGTACTTC.

The rearrangement links TRBV29-1 to TRBJ2-2, with 7 positions matching TRBD2. Unmatched junction bases numbered 10, after V lost 7 bases and J lost 5 bases. CDR3 length: 14 amino acids. CDR1 is SQVTM, CDR2 ANQGSEA, per germline. The CDR3 region is CSALWAGGTGELFF. The CDR3 DNA follows: TGCAGCGCCCTCTGGGCCGGGGGGACCGGGGAGCTGTTTTTT.

This clone was detected once. The rearrangement uses TRBV6-1 and TRBJ1-5; D gene uncertain. The V end lost 3 bases, the J end lost 8 bases, and 8 bases lay between the germline ends. The germline gives CDR1 MNHNS, CDR2 SASEGT. The CDR3 covers 12 residues. The CDR3: CASSDTRKPQHF. In nucleotides, the CDR3 is TGTGCCAGCAGTGATACTAGGAAGCCCCAGCATTTT.

This clone appeared a single time. The chain joins TRBV5-4 to TRBJ1-2; D unclear. CDR3 size: 14 residues. Trimming pared 0 bases from V and 6 bases from J, leaving 12 bases between. The germline CDR1 and CDR2 sequences are SGHNT and YYREEE (reference sequence). CDR3 loop: CASSLEQPGDGYTF. CDR3 in DNA: TGTGCCAGCAGCTTGGAACAGCCCGGAGATGGCTACACCTTC.

This chain joins TRBV29-1 and TRBJ2-5; tentative D call: TRBD2 (5 bases). Germline V CDR1 and CDR2: SQVTM, ANQGSEA. The CDR3 has 15 residues. Trimming stripped 4 bases from V and 0 bases from J, with 15 bases between. CDR3 in DNA: TGCAGCGTTGTCGGTCAGCCCGGGAACCAAGAGACCCAGTACTTC. Its protein product is CSVVGQPGNQETQYF. The complete variable domain, with remaining parts taken from reference TRBV29-1 and TRBJ2-5, reads SAVISQKPSRDICQRGTSLTIQCQVDSQVTMMFWYRQQPGQSLTLIATANQGSEATYESGFVIDKFPISRPNLTFSTLTVSNMSPEDSSIYLCSVVGQPGNQETQYFGPGTRLLVL.

This clone was counted once. The chain links TRBV4-3 to TRBJ2-3; TRBD1 is a possible D gene (5 bases). Per the germline V gene, CDR1 is LGHNA and CDR2 is YSLEER. Trimming removed 3 bases at V and 6 bases at J, with 19 bases between. This CDR3 comprises 16 residues. Here the CDR3 reads CASSHHRVTGSDTQYF. In DNA, the CDR3 is TGCGCCAGCAGCCACCACCGGGTAACAGGTAGCGATACGCAGTATTTT.

Details on this clone: Other DNA sequences in the same sample also yield this CDR3. J is TRBJ1-4 and V is TRBV29-1, with D perhaps matching TRBD1 (6 bases). The CDR3 spans 13 residues. From germline, CDR1 is SQVTM and CDR2 ANQGSEA. Trimming took 6 bases from V and 8 from J, leaving 16 bases between them. In nucleotides, the CDR3 is TGCAGCGTGGGGCGGGGGGCTCAGGAAAAACTGTTTTTT. This encodes CSVGRGAQEKLFF. Supplemented by reference TRBV29-1 and TRBJ1-4, the full variable domain reads SAVISQKPSRDICQRGTSLTIQCQVDSQVTMMFWYRQQPGQSLTLIATANQGSEATYESGFVIDKFPISRPNLTFSTLTVSNMSPEDSSIYLCSVGRGAQEKLFFGSGTQLSVL.

This chain connects TRBV25-1 to TRBJ2-5; no clear D. Trimming left V 2 bases short and J 3 bases short, with 10 bases between. Germline V gives CDR1 MGHDK, CDR2 SYGVNS. The CDR3 has 14 amino acids. This chain's CDR3 is CASSEPTAKETQYF. CDR3 coding DNA: TGTGCCAGCAGTGAACCCACAGCGAAAGAGACCCAGTACTTC.

In the case of this clone: The sample carries other DNA sequences with the same CDR3. The genes are TRBV7-3 and TRBJ1-1; D might be TRBD1 (5 bases). V lost 3 bases, J lost 5 bases, and 10 bases lay in between. Germline values: CDR1 SGHTA, CDR2 FQGTGA. The CDR3 contains 13 residues. The CDR3 is CASSLGLGTEAFF. As DNA, the CDR3 is TGTGCCAGCAGCTTGGGGCTAGGGACTGAAGCTTTCTTT.

The chain is built from TRBV27 and TRBJ2-3; TRBD2 agrees at 10 bases. CDR3 length: 18 amino acids. V shed 2 bases, J shed 1 base, and the junction held 9 bases outside the gene matches. Germline V CDR1 and CDR2: MNHEY, SMNVEV (reference sequence). The CDR3 DNA sequence: TGTGCCAGCAGTTTACGGACTAGCGGCGTCCTGGGCACAGATACGCAGTATTTT. Protein product: CASSLRTSGVLGTDTQYF.

The gene calls are TRBV19 and TRBJ2-7; D is unresolved. The CDR3 sequence is 16 residues long. Per germline, CDR1 LNHDA and CDR2 SQIVND (reference sequence). The germline V and J ends were trimmed by 3 bases and 2 bases, with 17 bases remaining between them. In DNA, the CDR3 is TGTGCCAGTAGTATGGTGTCGGCCACCCCCACCTACGAGCAGTACTTC. It encodes CASSMVSATPTYEQYF.

The chain links TRBV11-2 to TRBJ2-4; D unresolved. This CDR3 comprises 15 residues. Deletions cut 5 bases from V and 5 bases from J, with 16 bases between. Germline CDR1 reads SGHAT; CDR2 reads FQNNGV. CDR3 in DNA: TGTGCCAGCAGCCCACCTATTGGTCCCGAAAACATTCAGTACTTC. Translating gives CASSPPIGPENIQYF. Full variable domain (outside the CDR3, taken from reference TRBV11-2 and TRBJ2-4): EAGVAQSPRYKIIEKRQSVAFWCNPISGHATLYWYQQILGQGPKLLIQFQNNGVVDDSQLPKDRFSAERLKGVDSTLKIQPAKLEDSAVYLCASSPPIGPENIQYFGAGTRLSVL.